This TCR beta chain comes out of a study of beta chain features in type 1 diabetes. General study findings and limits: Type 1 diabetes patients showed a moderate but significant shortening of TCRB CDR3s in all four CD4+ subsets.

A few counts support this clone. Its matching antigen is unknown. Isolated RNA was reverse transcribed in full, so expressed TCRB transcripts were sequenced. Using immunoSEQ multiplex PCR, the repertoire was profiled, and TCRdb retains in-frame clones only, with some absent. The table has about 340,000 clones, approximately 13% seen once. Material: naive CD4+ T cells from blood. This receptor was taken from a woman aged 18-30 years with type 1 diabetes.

CDR3 DNA: TGTGCCAGCAGCGTCTCAGTCACAGATACGCAGTATTTT. This translates into CASSVSVTDTQYF. The chain recombines TRBV9 with TRBJ2-3; D remains ambiguous. This CDR3 region has 13 residues. V dropped 2 bases and J dropped 2 bases, with 6 bases sitting between them. Germline V gene lookup returns CDR1 SGDLS and CDR2 YYNGEE.